This entry features one T cell receptor beta chain sequence. This clonotype was counted at least ten times. It lacks a known antigen. Base qualities are not provided; no much larger clone lies one nucleotide away. This entry is derived from a study of glioma-infiltrating T cells (TCRdb year 2016). With regard to the full study: Glioma tissue, non-neoplastic brain tissue and matched peripheral blood mononuclear cells were used as sources from which TCR alpha- and beta-chain repertoires were sequenced. To gauge divergence between tissue and blood T-cell populations, every tissue-infiltrating repertoire was compared against the peripheral blood repertoire from the same patient. Three low-grade glioma patients, roughly eight primary glioblastoma patients, and three non-glioma patients who contributed non-neoplastic brain tissue made up the paired cohort.

The iRepertoire nested amplicon-rescue multiplex PCR (arm-PCR) platform was used to amplify TCR alpha and beta CDR3 regions from RNA. For one-step reverse transcription and amplification, roughly 100-450 ng of tissue mRNA or PBMC total RNA was used as input. Following bead purification, Illumina adapters were added through a secondary multiplex PCR, and the libraries were then gel-purified between 200 and 400 bp. Demultiplexing relied on internal 6-nucleotide barcodes carried by the libraries. Sequencing of the libraries was done on an Illumina MiSeq using 2x220 or 2x250 nucleotide paired-end reads. Processing in the source paper ran as follows. Paired reads were merged with FLASH 1.2.11 and aligned to the GRCh37 human genome with BWA-MEM before extracting TRA and TRB reads. V and J assignment used an IMGT-derived reference of cassette sequences and CDR3 motifs that included pseudogenes. Reads were translated in three frames, and productive CDR3s were defined as those with a C...FGXG motif and no stop codons. Unique combinations of V-J cassette pair and CDR3 amino acid sequence were defined as clonotypes. Hamming distance filtering was applied to reads, with thresholds set by the sequence error rate of each sample in mapped regions. In TCRdb, the public reads were trimmed at Q25 with fastp and aligned with MiXCR, with productive beta chains retained. Each entry is one CDR3 protein sequence, shown with its most common DNA and genes. These V and J calls are TCRdb output, not the study's own analysis. The sample table holds roughly 20,000 distinct CDR3 sequences, of which just under 25% were seen once. The ten most abundant clones make up about an eighth of the sample.

Deletion took 4 bases off V and 11 bases off J, with a span of 18 bases between the germline ends. CDR1 SQVTM and CDR2 ANQGSEA are derived from the germline V gene. The CDR3 has 13 amino acids, counting the end cysteine and phenylalanine. The only DNA kept is the CDR3, 39 bases in frame from the first base. Study-wide conclusions, independent of this receptor: Very few CDR3 sequences were found to be shared between tissue and blood, and this scarcity was attributed to high CDR3 diversity and limited sampling. Small numbers underpinned the group comparisons: roughly 8 glioblastoma patients, three low-grade glioma patients and three non-neoplastic patients. In non-neoplastic patients, VJ-independent divergence between tissue and blood fell below expectation, whereas in all gliomas, and especially in low-grade gliomas, the divergence rose above expectation.

The source material was glioma tissue, nonneoplastic brain tissue, or PBMCs (not recorded which). This TCR derives from a human donor with low-grade glioma or glioblastoma, undergoing nonglioma brain surgery, or in good health (not recorded which). Recombination linked TRBV29-1 to TRBJ1-5, with an unclear D gene assignment. CDR3 loop: CSVGLETTGTQHF. Read as DNA, the sequence is TGCAGCGTTGGACTGGAGACCACTGGGACCCAGCATTTT. Where the CDR3 stops, the reference TRBV29-1 and TRBJ1-5 genes take over; the full variable domain is SAVISQKPSRDICQRGTSLTIQCQVDSQVTMMFWYRQQPGQSLTLIATANQGSEATYESGFVIDKFPISRPNLTFSTLTVSNMSPEDSSIYLCSVGLETTGTQHFGDGTRLSIL.